This TCR beta chain was retrieved from a study of T cell responses to AZD1222 COVID-19 vaccine. Study-wide results and caveats: Unmutated regions of variants are reportedly targeted by nearly half of spike-specific TCRs. The donor group comprised mostly white British people and more females; the analysis possibly underestimated clonal diversity. Baseline serostatus was positive in only a handful of AZD1222 recipients.

Second doses were pooled across both intervals (about 4 or about 12 weeks). A word on this clone: The antigen remains unidentified.

Sequenced by immunoSEQ multiplex PCR; TCRdb stores in-frame clones only, minus some. The sample includes around 25,000 clones, around 86% of them seen just once. The specimen was peripheral blood, collected 28 days after the second AZD1222 dose. This TCR was recovered from an adult who received the AZD1222 COVID-19 vaccine.

The CDR3 loop is CASSSQSSGANVLTF. As DNA, the CDR3 is TGTGCCAGCAGCTCCCAGAGCTCTGGGGCCAACGTCCTGACTTTC. V gene TRBV7-9 combines with J gene TRBJ2-6; D gene ambiguous. The CDR3 covers 15 residues. V was shortened by 4 bases and J by 0 bases, with 7 bases between the two germline ends. Germline CDR1 SEHNR, CDR2 FQNEAQ (reference sequence). The whole variable domain, filled in from reference TRBV7-9 and TRBJ2-6, reads DTGVSQNPRHKITKRGQNVTFRCDPISEHNRLYWYRQTLGQGPEFLTYFQNEAQLEKSRLLSDRFSAERPKGSFSTLEIQRTEQGDSAMYLCASSSQSSGANVLTFGAGSRLTVL.